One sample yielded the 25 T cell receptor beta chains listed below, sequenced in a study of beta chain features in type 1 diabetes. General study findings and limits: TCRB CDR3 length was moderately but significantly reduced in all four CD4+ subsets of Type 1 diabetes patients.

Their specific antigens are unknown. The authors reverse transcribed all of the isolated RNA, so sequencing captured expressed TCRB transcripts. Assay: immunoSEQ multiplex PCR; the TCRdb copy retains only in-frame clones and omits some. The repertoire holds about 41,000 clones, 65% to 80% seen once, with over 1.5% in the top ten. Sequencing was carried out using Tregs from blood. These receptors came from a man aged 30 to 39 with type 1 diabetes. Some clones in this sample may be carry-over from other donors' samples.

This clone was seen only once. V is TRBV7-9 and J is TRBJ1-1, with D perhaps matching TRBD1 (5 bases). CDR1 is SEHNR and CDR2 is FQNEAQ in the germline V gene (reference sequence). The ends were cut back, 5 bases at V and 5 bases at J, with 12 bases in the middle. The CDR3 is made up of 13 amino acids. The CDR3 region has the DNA TGTGCCAGCAGCCCCCGGGGGGGGACTGAAGCTTTCTTT. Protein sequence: CASSPRGGTEAFF.

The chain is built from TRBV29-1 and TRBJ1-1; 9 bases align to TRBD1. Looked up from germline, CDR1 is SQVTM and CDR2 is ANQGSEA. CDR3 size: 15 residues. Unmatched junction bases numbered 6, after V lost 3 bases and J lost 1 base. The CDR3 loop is CSVDPGQGKNTEAFF. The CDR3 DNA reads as TGCAGCGTTGACCCCGGACAGGGGAAGAACACTGAAGCTTTCTTT.

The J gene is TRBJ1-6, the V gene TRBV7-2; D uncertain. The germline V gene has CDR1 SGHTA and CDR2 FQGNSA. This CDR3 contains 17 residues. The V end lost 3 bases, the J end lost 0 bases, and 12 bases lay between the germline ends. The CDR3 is CASSLGSPRSYNSPLHF. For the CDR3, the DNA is TGTGCCAGCAGCTTGGGCAGCCCCCGCTCCTATAATTCACCCCTCCACTTT.

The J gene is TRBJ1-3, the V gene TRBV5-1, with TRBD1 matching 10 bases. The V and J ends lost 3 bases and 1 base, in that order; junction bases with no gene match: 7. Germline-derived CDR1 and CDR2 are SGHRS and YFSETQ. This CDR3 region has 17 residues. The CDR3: CASSSTGQGISGNTIYF. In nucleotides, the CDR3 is TGCGCCAGCAGCTCAACGGGACAGGGGATTTCTGGAAACACCATATATTTT. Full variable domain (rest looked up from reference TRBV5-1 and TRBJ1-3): KAGVTQTPRYLIKTRGQQVTLSCSPISGHRSVSWYQQTPGQGLQFLFEYFSETQRNKGNFPGRFSGRQFSNSRSEMNVSTLELGDSALYLCASSSTGQGISGNTIYFGEGSWLTVV.

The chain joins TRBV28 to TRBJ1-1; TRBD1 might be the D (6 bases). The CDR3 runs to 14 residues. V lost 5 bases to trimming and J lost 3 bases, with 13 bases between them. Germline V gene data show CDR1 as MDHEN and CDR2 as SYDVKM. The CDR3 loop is CASSPGHKDTEAFF. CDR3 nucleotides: TGTGCCAGCAGTCCGGGACACAAAGACACTGAAGCTTTCTTT. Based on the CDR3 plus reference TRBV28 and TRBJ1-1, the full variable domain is DVKVTQSSRYLVKRTGEKVFLECVQDMDHENMFWYRQDPGLGLRLIYFSYDVKMKEKGDIPEGYSVSREKKERFSLILESASTNQTSMYLCASSPGHKDTEAFFGQGTRLTVV.

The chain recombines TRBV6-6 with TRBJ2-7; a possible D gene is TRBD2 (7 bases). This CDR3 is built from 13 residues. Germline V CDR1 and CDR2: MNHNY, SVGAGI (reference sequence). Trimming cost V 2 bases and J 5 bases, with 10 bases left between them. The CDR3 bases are TGTGCCAGCAGTTACCGGGGGGCCGACGAGCAGTACTTC. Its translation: CASSYRGADEQYF.

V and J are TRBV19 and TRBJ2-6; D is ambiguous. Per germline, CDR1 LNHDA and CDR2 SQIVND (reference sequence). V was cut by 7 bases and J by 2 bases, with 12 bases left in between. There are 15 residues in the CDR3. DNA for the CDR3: TGTGCCAGTACCAGAGGCCCAACTGGGGCCAACGTCCTGACTTTC. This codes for CASTRGPTGANVLTF.

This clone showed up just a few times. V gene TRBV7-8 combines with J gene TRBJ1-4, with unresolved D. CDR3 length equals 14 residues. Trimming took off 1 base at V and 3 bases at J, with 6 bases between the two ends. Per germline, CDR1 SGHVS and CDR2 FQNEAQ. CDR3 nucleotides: TGTGCCAGCAGCTTAGGGGGAGCTAATGAAAAACTGTTTTTT. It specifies CASSLGGANEKLFF.

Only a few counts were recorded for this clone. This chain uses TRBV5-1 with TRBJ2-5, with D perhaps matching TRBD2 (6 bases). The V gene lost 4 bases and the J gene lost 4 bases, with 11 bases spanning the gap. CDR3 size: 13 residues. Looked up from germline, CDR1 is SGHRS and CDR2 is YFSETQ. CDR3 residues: CASSLGGVETQYF. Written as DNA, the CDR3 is TGCGCCAGCAGCCTCGGGGGAGTAGAGACCCAGTACTTC.

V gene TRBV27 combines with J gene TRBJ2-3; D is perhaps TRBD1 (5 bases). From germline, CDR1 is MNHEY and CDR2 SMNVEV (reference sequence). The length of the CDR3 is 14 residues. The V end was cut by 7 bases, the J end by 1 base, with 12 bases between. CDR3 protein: CASNPVGRTDTQYF. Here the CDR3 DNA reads TGTGCCAGCAACCCGGTGGGGCGCACAGATACGCAGTATTTT.

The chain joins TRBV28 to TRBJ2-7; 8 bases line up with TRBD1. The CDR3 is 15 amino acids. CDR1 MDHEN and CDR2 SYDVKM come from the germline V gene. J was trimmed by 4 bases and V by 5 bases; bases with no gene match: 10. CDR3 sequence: CASSPPDRGRYEQYF. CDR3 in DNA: TGTGCCAGCAGTCCACCCGACAGGGGAAGGTACGAGCAGTACTTC. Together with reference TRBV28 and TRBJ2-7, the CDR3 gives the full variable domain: DVKVTQSSRYLVKRTGEKVFLECVQDMDHENMFWYRQDPGLGLRLIYFSYDVKMKEKGDIPEGYSVSREKKERFSLILESASTNQTSMYLCASSPPDRGRYEQYFGPGTRLTVT.

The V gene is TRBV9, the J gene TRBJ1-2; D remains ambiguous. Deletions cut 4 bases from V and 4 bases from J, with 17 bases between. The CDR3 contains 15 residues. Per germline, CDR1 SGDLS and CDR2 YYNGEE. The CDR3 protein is CASSRGASLSYGYTF. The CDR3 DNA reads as TGTGCCAGCAGCCGGGGAGCGAGCCTTTCCTATGGCTACACCTTC. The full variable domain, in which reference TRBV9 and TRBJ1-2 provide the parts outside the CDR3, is DSGVTQTPKHLITATGQRVTLRCSPRSGDLSVYWYQQSLDQGLQFLIQYYNGEERAKGNILERFSAQQFPDLHSELNLSSLELGDSALYFCASSRGASLSYGYTFGSGTRLTVV.

In DNA, the CDR3 is TGTGCCAGCAGCTTGAACAACATGAACACTGAAGCTTTCTTT. It encodes CASSLNNMNTEAFF. The rearrangement uses TRBV11-3 and TRBJ1-1; the D is unclear. Trimming took off 3 bases at V and 0 bases at J, with 8 bases between the two ends. The germline V gene encodes CDR1 SGHNT and CDR2 YENEEA. The CDR3 spans 14 residues.

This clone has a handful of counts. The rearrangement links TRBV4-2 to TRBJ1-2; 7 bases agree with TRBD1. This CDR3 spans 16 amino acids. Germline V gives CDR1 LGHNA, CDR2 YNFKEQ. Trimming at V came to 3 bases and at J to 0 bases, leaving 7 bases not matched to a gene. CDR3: CASSHAWDRANYGYTF. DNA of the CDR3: TGTGCCAGCAGCCACGCCTGGGACAGAGCTAACTATGGCTACACCTTC.

The CDR3 DNA is TGTGCCATCAGTGTTAGCGGGGGAACGGGTGAGCAGTTCTTC. This translates into CAISVSGGTGEQFF. This rearrangement joins TRBV10-3 to TRBJ2-1; 9 nucleotides agree with TRBD2. This CDR3 is 14 amino acids long. Germline V gene sequence: CDR1 ENHRY, CDR2 SYGVKD. Trimming took 4 bases from V and 9 from J; bases not matched to a gene: 7.

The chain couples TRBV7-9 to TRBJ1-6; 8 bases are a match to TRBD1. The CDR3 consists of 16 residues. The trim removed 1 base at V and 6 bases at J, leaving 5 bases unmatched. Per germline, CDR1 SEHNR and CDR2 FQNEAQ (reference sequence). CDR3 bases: TGTGCCAGCAGCTTAGGGACAGGGTCTGGTAATTCACCCCTCCACTTT. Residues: CASSLGTGSGNSPLHF.

CDR3 protein: CASRIQGAGFGSGQPQHF. The DNA of the CDR3 is TGTGCCAGTAGGATTCAGGGGGCAGGGTTCGGGTCCGGACAGCCCCAGCATTTT. The J gene is TRBJ1-5, the V gene TRBV19; TRBD1 matches at 8 bases. V lost 6 bases and J lost 7; bases outside the gene matches: 20. The germline CDR1 and CDR2 sequences are LNHDA and SQIVND (reference sequence). The CDR3 runs 18 residues. The whole variable domain, filled in from reference TRBV19 and TRBJ1-5, reads DGGITQSPKYLFRKEGQNVTLSCEQNLNHDAMYWYRQDPGQGLRLIYYSQIVNDFQKGDIAEGYSVSREKKESFPLTVTSAQKNPTAFYLCASRIQGAGFGSGQPQHFGDGTRLSIL.

DNA of the CDR3: TGCAGCGTCATAATAACGGGGGGCCTGAACACTGAAGCTTTCTTT. As protein: CSVIITGGLNTEAFF. The chain combines TRBV29-1 with TRBJ1-1, with a weak D call TRBD1 (6 bases). Trimming removed 6 bases from V and 0 bases from J, with 17 bases in between. The CDR3 spans 15 residues. Germline CDR1 is SQVTM and CDR2 is ANQGSEA.

This chain's CDR3 is CASSFGAGTDTQYF. CDR3 coding DNA: TGTGCCAGCAGCTTCGGGGCGGGGACAGATACGCAGTATTTT. This rearrangement joins TRBV7-9 to TRBJ2-3, with D perhaps matching TRBD2 (6 bases). The CDR3 has 14 amino acids. Germline V gene data show CDR1 as SEHNR and CDR2 as FQNEAQ (reference sequence). V lost 3 bases and J lost 3, with 10 bases in between.

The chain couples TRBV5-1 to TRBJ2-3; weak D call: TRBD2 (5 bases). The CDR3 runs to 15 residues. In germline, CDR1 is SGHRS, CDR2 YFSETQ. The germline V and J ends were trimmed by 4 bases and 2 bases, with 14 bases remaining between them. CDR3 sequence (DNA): TGCGCCAGCAGCCGGGATGGGTCCCCCACAGATACGCAGTATTTT. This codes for CASSRDGSPTDTQYF.

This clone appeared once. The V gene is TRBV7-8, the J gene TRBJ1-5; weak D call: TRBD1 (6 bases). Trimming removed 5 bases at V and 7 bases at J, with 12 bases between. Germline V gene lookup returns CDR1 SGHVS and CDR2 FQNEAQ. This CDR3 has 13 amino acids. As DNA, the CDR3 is TGTGCCAGCAGCCCAGGGGTAGGACAGCCCCAGCATTTT. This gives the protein CASSPGVGQPQHF.

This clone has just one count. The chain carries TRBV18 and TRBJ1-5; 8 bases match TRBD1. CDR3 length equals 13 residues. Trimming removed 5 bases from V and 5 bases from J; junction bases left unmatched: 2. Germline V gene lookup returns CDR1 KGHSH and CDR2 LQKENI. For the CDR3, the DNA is TGTGCCAGCTCAGACAGGGGAGATCAGCCCCAGCATTTT. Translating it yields CASSDRGDQPQHF.

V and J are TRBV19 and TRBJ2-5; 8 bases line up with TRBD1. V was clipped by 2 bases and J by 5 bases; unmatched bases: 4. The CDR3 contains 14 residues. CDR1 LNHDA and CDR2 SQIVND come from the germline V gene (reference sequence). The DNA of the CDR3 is TGTGCCAGTAGTATACAGGGGGCCGTGGAGACCCAGTACTTC. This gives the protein CASSIQGAVETQYF. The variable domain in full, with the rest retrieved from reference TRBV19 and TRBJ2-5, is DGGITQSPKYLFRKEGQNVTLSCEQNLNHDAMYWYRQDPGQGLRLIYYSQIVNDFQKGDIAEGYSVSREKKESFPLTVTSAQKNPTAFYLCASSIQGAVETQYFGPGTRLLVL.

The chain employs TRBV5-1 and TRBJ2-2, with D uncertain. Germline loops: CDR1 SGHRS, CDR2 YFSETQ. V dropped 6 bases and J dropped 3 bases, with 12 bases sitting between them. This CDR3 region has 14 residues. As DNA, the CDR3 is TGCGCCAGCACAGCGTTCGGCGACACCGGGGAGCTGTTTTTT. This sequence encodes CASTAFGDTGELFF.

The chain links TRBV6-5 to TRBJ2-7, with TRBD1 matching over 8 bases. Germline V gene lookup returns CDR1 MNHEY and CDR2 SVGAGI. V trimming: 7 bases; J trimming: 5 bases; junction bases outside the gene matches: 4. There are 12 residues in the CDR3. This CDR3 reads CASTGQGDEQYF. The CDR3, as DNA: TGTGCCAGCACCGGACAGGGCGACGAGCAGTACTTC.